This T cell receptor (beta chain) originates from a study of fetal regulatory T cell absence and autoimmunity (dated by TCRdb to about 2017). Regarding the research as a whole: The IPEX patients showed exocrine pancreas autoimmunity in the absence of clinical diabetes. Points the paper makes about the study in general: The oligoclonal enrichment was interpreted as support for antigen-driven autoimmunity occurring in the pancreas before birth in IPEX syndrome. Compared with cord blood, the pancreas TCR compartment showed significant oligoclonal enrichment, and some top clones were enriched more than 85-fold. TRB gene family usage was found to be broadly similar between cord blood and pancreas and to resemble published neonatal and adult repertoires.

TCRbeta CDR3 regions were amplified and barcoded by two-step multiplex PCR on the immunoSEQ human TCRbeta survey platform. Sequencing of the libraries was done on Illumina instruments, and IgH was sequenced in parallel from the same samples. The authors' pipeline ran thus. To remove PCR and sequencing errors, raw reads were filtered against IMGT V, D, J definitions and grouped with a nearest-neighbor algorithm. Clones were defined as identical nucleotide sequences, and differential abundance between tissues was assessed by per-clone Fisher exact tests with a pFDR threshold of p<0.01. A minimum inclusion filter of 10 in either sample excluded clones with frequencies too low for statistical inference. Pairwise clonal comparisons used the immunoSEQ Analyzer, and gene family usage was assessed with IMGT tools. The table was pulled from immuneACCESS by TCRdb, which kept in-frame rearrangements only. Such tables lose some clones; where checked, under half of the loss comes from unresolved V genes, and the rest has no known cause. That table is the source of V, J and clone size, and D and trimming were worked out from the DNA. The sample table holds 95,000 or so clones, of which roughly 78% were seen once. The top ten clones comprise 1.5% to 2.5% of the sample.

For repertoire sequencing, genomic DNA was processed from frozen pancreas tissue. The DNeasy Blood and Tissue Kit was used to extract about 2-3 ug of genomic DNA from either umbilical cord blood or frozen pancreas. A distance of 10 bases separates the germline ends of V and J, which lose 2 bases and 5 bases respectively. CDR1 and CDR2, per the germline V gene, are SGHRS and YFSETQ. Counted from cysteine to phenylalanine, this CDR3 has 13 amino acids. Of the read, only the CDR3 DNA is kept; its 39 bases are in frame from base 1. As for this clone: Its antigen target is currently unknown. Base qualities were left out, and no much larger clone turns up one base away.

Source material: pancreas tissue. This receptor was taken from a male donor with IPEX syndrome. The rearrangement combines TRBV5-1 with TRBJ1-1, with an unclear D gene assignment. CDR3 loop: CASSFLPGTEAFF. The nucleotide sequence is TGCGCCAGCAGCTTTTTACCGGGGACTGAAGCTTTCTTT.